This is a list of T cell receptor beta chains from one sample in a study of T cell repertoires in cytomegalovirus infection. TCRdb reprocessed the reads via MiXCR and lists one record per CDR3 protein. The sample holds under 150,000 distinct CDR3 sequences; 20% to 30% are singletons and the top ten take 30% to 40%. These receptors' antigens are unknown. Sequenced material: PBMCs, sequenced either directly or after in vitro stimulation (not recorded which). These receptors originate from a human donor in good health (CMV status not recorded). Some clones in this sample may be carry-over from other donors' samples. CDR3s include the opening cysteine and the closing phenylalanine or tryptophan. Each record gives: D gene, clone size, V gene, J gene, CDR3 DNA, CDR3 protein. D genes are given only for firm matches. Only some rows state a clone size, as once, few, many or a class for expanded clones.

>TRBD2|few|TRBV7-9|TRBJ2-7
TGTGCCAGCAGCTATGGACTAGCGGGAGACTACGAGCAGTACTTC
CASSYGLAGDYEQYF
>TRBD1|few|TRBV20-1|TRBJ2-2
TGCAGTGCTACCGACAGGGCGGTCACCGGGGAGCTGTTTTTT
CSATDRAVTGELFF
>NA|NA|TRBV14|TRBJ1-2
TGTGCCAGCAGCCAAGATATGACAGCCTACGGCGGGGGCTACACCTTC
CASSQDMTAYGGGYTF
>NA|few|TRBV20-1|TRBJ1-4
TGCAGTGCTATTGGTCGGGAGGGTGAAAAACTGTTTTTT
CSAIGREGEKLFF
>NA|many|TRBV7-2|TRBJ2-5
TGTGCCAGCAGCTTAAGATTCGGATTCCAAGAGACCCAGTACTTC
CASSLRFGFQETQYF
>NA|few|TRBV18|TRBJ1-1
TGTGCCAGCTCACCACCGGGGGCCAGGGGGAACACTGAAGCTTTCTTT
CASSPPGARGNTEAFF
>NA|NA|TRBV19|TRBJ1-2
TGTGCCAGTAGAGTTGTAGGACATCCTAACTATGGCTACACCTTC
CASRVVGHPNYGYTF
>NA|many|TRBV10-3|TRBJ1-2
TGTGCCATCAGTGTAGGCTCCACCCTGGGCGGCTACACCTTC
CAISVGSTLGGYTF
>NA|NA|TRBV4-1|TRBJ1-1
TGCGCCAGCAGCCAAGATCGAGGCCTGGGGGCTGAAGCTTTCTTT
CASSQDRGLGAEAFF
>NA|NA|TRBV11-2|TRBJ1-5
TGTGCCAGCACCCCGAGCGGTTCCAATCAGCCCCAGCATTTT
CASTPSGSNQPQHF
>NA|many|TRBV7-6|TRBJ2-1
TGTGCCAGCAGCTTATGGGGAAGAACCTACAATGAGCAGTTCTTC
CASSLWGRTYNEQFF
>TRBD1|NA|TRBV4-3|TRBJ2-5
TGCGCCAGCAGCCAAGACAGGGGGCGCCAAGAGACCCAGTACTTC
CASSQDRGRQETQYF
>NA|NA|TRBV18|TRBJ2-7
TGTGCCAGCTCACCACTTCGACAGAATCCCTACGAGCAGTACTTC
CASSPLRQNPYEQYF
>NA|many|TRBV7-2|TRBJ1-1
TGTGCCAGCAGCTTAGACGGTCGAGGAGCTGAAGCTTTCTTT
CASSLDGRGAEAFF
>NA|few|TRBV7-9|TRBJ1-1
TGTGCCAGCAGCCTTGCTGGGGGTAGGAACACTGAAGCTTTCTTT
CASSLAGGRNTEAFF
>NA|NA|TRBV11-2|TRBJ2-3
TGTGCCAGCACCCCAGGGGTTCTGGTTACGCAGTATTTT
CASTPGVLVTQYF